This record concerns one TCR beta chain sequence. Specified treatment: roughly 18 received Ad26.COV2.S at low or high dose, single or two shots; about 5 received placebo; per-sample allocation not given. Specimens were obtained on day 63 following the first vaccine or placebo injection. This entry is derived from a study of Ad26.COV2.S vaccination and SARS-CoV-2 variants. The CDR3 is 13 residues long. CDR1 is SNHLY, CDR2 FYNNEI, per germline. The J segment lost 3 bases and the V segment lost 6 bases, leaving 3 bases of the junction unmatched. TCRdb's table, derived via immunoSEQ multiplex PCR, lists solely in-frame clones and lacks some. The data hold around 310,000 clones, with 90% observed a single time.

This chain joins TRBV2 and TRBJ1-2; the match to TRBD1 covers 8 bases. Here the sequenced sample was peripheral blood, taken in a trial of Ad26.COV2.S vaccine versus placebo. The receptor was derived from a person between 18 and 65 years old who received the Ad26.COV2.S COVID-19 vaccine or a placebo. CDR3 in amino acids: CASRVTGDYGYTF. CDR3 in DNA: TGTGCCAGCAGAGTGACAGGGGACTATGGCTACACCTTC.